This T cell receptor beta chain comes out of a study of immune evolution from preneoplasia to lung adenocarcinoma. To note about this clone: The antigen remains unidentified.

Profiling relied on immunoSEQ multiplex PCR, and the TCRdb table lists in-frame clones only, not all of them. The profile shows around 6,100 clones, approximately 72% of them singletons. The CDR3 length is 12 residues. Trimming shortened V by 1 base and J by 11 bases, and 11 bases separated the two germline ends. CDR1 LNHDA and CDR2 SQIVND come from the germline V gene (reference sequence). Patient tissue came from resections in Japan or China, 2014–2017. Two lung cancer pathologists independently confirmed each histologic diagnosis. Study-wide points: Clonality was highest in normal lung, lower in later-stage lesions apparently. Top clone share appeared to fall from AAH through AIS, MIA, adenocarcinoma.

The origin of this receptor is a donor older than 65 with lung adenocarcinoma. The source material was FFPE adjacent normal lung tissue. The chain is built from TRBV19 and TRBJ1-1; D gene uncertain. Written as DNA, the CDR3 is TGTGCCAGTAGTATAGCCGGGAGGGATGCTTTCTTT. It is translated as CASSIAGRDAFF.